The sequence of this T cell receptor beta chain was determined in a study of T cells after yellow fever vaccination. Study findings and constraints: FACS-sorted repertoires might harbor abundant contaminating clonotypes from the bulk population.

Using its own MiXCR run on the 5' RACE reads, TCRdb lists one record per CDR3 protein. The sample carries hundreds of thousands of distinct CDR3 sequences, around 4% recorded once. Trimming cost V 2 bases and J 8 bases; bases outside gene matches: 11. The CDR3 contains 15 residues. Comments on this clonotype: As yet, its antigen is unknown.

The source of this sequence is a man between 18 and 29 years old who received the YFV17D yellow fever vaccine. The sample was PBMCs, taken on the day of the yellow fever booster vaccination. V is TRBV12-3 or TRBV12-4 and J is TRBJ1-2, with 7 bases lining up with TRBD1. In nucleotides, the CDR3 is TGTGCCAGCAGTTTACGGGAAAGGGGGCTTTTAGGCTACACCTTC. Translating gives CASSLRERGLLGYTF.